This TCR beta chain was sequenced for a study of blood T cell repertoires in COVID-19. The CDR3 is 15 amino acids. With V trimmed by 1 base and J by 2 bases, 5 bases remained unmatched. Germline CDR1 is SGHRS and CDR2 is YFSETQ. Authors' analysis steps: From reference gene primer amplification, estimates of nucleated cell counts were derived. The protocol was immunoSEQ multiplex PCR, while the TCRdb copy is restricted to in-frame clones and leaves out a portion. D and trimming come from the DNA, and the V and J calls and clone size come from that table. The sample includes about 300,000 clones, around 86% of them seen just once.

This TCR derives from a woman in her 50s with acute or convalescent COVID-19. What was sequenced was peripheral blood. The gene calls are TRBV5-1 and TRBJ2-5; 7 positions match TRBD1. The DNA for the CDR3 is TGCGCCAGCAGCTTGTCAGGGGGTGGGCAAGAGACCCAGTACTTC. This sequence encodes CASSLSGGGQETQYF.